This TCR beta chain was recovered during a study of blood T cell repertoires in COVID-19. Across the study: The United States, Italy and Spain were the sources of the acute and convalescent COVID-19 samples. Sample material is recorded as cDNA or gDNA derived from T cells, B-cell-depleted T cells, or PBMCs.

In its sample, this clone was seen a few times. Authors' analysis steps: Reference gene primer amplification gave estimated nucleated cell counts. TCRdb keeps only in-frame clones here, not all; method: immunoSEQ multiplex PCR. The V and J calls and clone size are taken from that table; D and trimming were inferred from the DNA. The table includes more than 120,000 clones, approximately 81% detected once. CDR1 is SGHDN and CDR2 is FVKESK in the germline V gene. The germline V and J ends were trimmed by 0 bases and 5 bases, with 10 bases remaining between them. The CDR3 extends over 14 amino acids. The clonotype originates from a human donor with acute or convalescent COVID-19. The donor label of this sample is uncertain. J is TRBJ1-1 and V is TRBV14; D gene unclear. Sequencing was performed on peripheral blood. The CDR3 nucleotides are TGTGCCAGCAGCCAAGACCACCCCAGAACTGAAGCTTTCTTT. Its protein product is CASSQDHPRTEAFF.